A selection of T cell receptor beta chains follows, all from one sample in a study of shared clonotypes between healthy human individuals. Only in-frame clones appear in the TCRdb table, and some are missing; sequencing was by immunoSEQ multiplex PCR. The table has 2 million to 3 million clones, 93% seen once. Input material: naive CD4+ T cells from PBMCs. Receptors originate from a young man in good health. Some clones in this sample may be carry-over from other donors' samples. CDR3s include the opening cysteine and the closing phenylalanine or tryptophan. A D gene is named only where the DNA matches it firmly. Size is stated for part of the rows, as once, few or many counts, or as a class when the clone is expanded.

D: NA
J: TRBJ1-4
V: TRBV25-1
size: once
DNA: TGTGCCAGCAGTGAATTCCGGAGCCTAGGTGAAAAACTGTTTTTT
CDR3: CASSEFRSLGEKLFF

D: TRBD2
J: TRBJ2-4
V: TRBV2
size: NA
DNA: TGTGCCAGCTCCCAGAGACTAGCGGGAGGGCCGGGGGCCAAAAACATTCAGTACTTC
CDR3: CASSQRLAGGPGAKNIQYF

D: NA
J: TRBJ1-1
V: TRBV6-1
size: NA
DNA: TGTGCCAGCAGTGCCTCAATTGGGGGATGGACTGAAGCTTTCTTT
CDR3: CASSASIGGWTEAFF

D: TRBD2
J: TRBJ2-2
V: TRBV7-3
size: NA
DNA: TGTGCCAGCAGTACCTCGGGGGGAGCTAACACCGGGGAGCTGTTTTTT
CDR3: CASSTSGGANTGELFF

D: NA
J: TRBJ2-3
V: TRBV19
size: NA
DNA: TGTGCCAGTAGTATATCGAGGGCAGATACGCAGTATTTT
CDR3: CASSISRADTQYF

D: NA
J: TRBJ2-5
V: TRBV7-9
size: NA
DNA: TGTGCCAGCACCTCCTCCCCCGAAGGGACCCAGTACTTC
CDR3: CASTSSPEGTQYF

D: NA
J: TRBJ1-3
V: TRBV6-5
size: NA
DNA: TGTGCCAGCAGTTACGGGACTGATGTCTCTGGAAACACCATATATTTT
CDR3: CASSYGTDVSGNTIYF

D: NA
J: TRBJ2-7
V: TRBV11-2
size: NA
DNA: TGTGCCAGCAGCTTATCCCCCCCGCGGATCTACGAGCAGTACTTC
CDR3: CASSLSPPRIYEQYF

D: NA
J: TRBJ2-6
V: TRBV25-1
size: NA
DNA: TGTGCCAGCAGTGAGATGGCCAACGTCCTGACTTTC
CDR3: CASSEMANVLTF

D: NA
J: TRBJ1-5
V: TRBV4-3
size: NA
DNA: TGCGCCAGCAGCCAAGACAGTAATCAGCCCCAGCATTTT
CDR3: CASSQDSNQPQHF

D: NA
J: TRBJ2-5
V: TRBV5-6
size: NA
DNA: TGTGCCAGCAGCGGCTACAGGGTCCAAGAGACCCAGTACTTC
CDR3: CASSGYRVQETQYF

D: NA
J: TRBJ1-1
V: TRBV28
size: NA
DNA: TGTGCCAGCAGTTCCTTCCGGGCCGCCTCGAGGGCTGAAGCTTTCTTT
CDR3: CASSSFRAASRAEAFF

D: NA
J: TRBJ2-2
V: TRBV7-2
size: few
DNA: TGTGCCAGCAGCTTAGCGCATCGCGGGGAGCTGTTTTTT
CDR3: CASSLAHRGELFF

D: NA
J: TRBJ2-2
V: TRBV18
size: NA
DNA: TGTGCCAGCTCACCTGCCACGTTGGTCGGGGAGCTGTTTTTT
CDR3: CASSPATLVGELFF

D: NA
J: TRBJ1-3
V: TRBV29-1
size: NA
DNA: TGCAGCGTTGAACAGGGGCTCGGAAACACCATATATTTT
CDR3: CSVEQGLGNTIYF

D: NA
J: TRBJ2-7
V: TRBV6-6
size: NA
DNA: TGTGCCAGCAGGGGGCGTTCCGACTCCTACGAGCAGTACTTC
CDR3: CASRGRSDSYEQYF

D: TRBD2
J: TRBJ2-7
V: TRBV5-8
size: NA
DNA: TGTGCCAGCAGCTTATACGGGAGGGCCTACGAGCAGTACTTC
CDR3: CASSLYGRAYEQYF

D: TRBD1
J: TRBJ1-2
V: TRBV9
size: NA
DNA: TGTGCCAGCAGCGTAGATGACAGGGGGATAAGGCTTAACTATGGCTACACCTTC
CDR3: CASSVDDRGIRLNYGYTF

D: NA
J: TRBJ1-1
V: TRBV30
size: NA
DNA: TGTGCCTGGAGTGGCCAATCGGCAGGGAAGACTGAAGCTTTCTTT
CDR3: CAWSGQSAGKTEAFF

D: TRBD2
J: TRBJ2-1
V: TRBV9
size: NA
DNA: TGTGCCAGCAGCGTAGTGGATAGCGGGAGGCTGGGCGGTGAGCAGTTCTTC
CDR3: CASSVVDSGRLGGEQFF

D: NA
J: TRBJ2-1
V: TRBV29-1
size: NA
DNA: TGCAGCGTTTTACAACGGGATGACCGGGACAGCGGATCTCTGGGGGGGGAGCAGTTCTTC
CDR3: CSVLQRDDRDSGSLGGEQFF

D: NA
J: TRBJ2-2
V: TRBV2
size: NA
DNA: TGTGCCAGCAGTGGGCAGGGGGGCAACACCGGGGAGCTGTTTTTT
CDR3: CASSGQGGNTGELFF